The 13 T cell receptor beta chains listed next were all sequenced from one sample in a study of beta chain features in type 1 diabetes. The entirety of the isolated RNA underwent reverse transcription, so expressed TCRB transcripts were sequenced. Clones were sequenced by immunoSEQ multiplex PCR, and TCRdb holds only the in-frame ones, with some missing. The sample shows 250,000 to 400,000 clones, about 15% of them seen only once. Sequencing was carried out using central memory CD4+ T cells from blood. These receptors were obtained from a man aged 30 to 39 in good health.

The chain has TRBV2 and TRBJ2-1; 13 bases map to TRBD2. After removal of 8 bases from V and 13 bases from J, the junction contained 5 bases not matched to a gene. CDR1 SNHLY and CDR2 FYNNEI come from the germline V gene. There are 12 residues in the CDR3. The CDR3 bases are TGTGCCAGCTCTACTAGCGGGAGGGTCCAGTTCTTC. This codes for CASSTSGRVQFF.

This clone occurred a few times. The chain's CDR3 is CASSLAIAGGPGELFF. The CDR3 DNA is TGTGCCAGCAGCTTAGCGATAGCGGGAGGCCCCGGGGAGCTGTTTTTT. This chain joins TRBV7-9 and TRBJ2-2; 10 bases align to TRBD2. Germline CDR1 SEHNR, CDR2 FQNEAQ (reference sequence). The CDR3 extends over 16 amino acids. V gave up 0 bases and J gave up 6 bases; unmatched junction bases: 4.

This clone was observed a handful of times. The chain employs TRBV9 and TRBJ1-2; D ambiguous. The CDR3 length is 13 residues. V lost 0 bases to trimming and J lost 3 bases, with 6 bases between them. Germline loops: CDR1 SGDLS, CDR2 YYNGEE. Written as DNA, the CDR3 is TGTGCCAGCAGCGTAGCGGCAGACTATGGCTACACCTTC. Amino acid sequence: CASSVAADYGYTF. Drawing the rest from reference TRBV9 and TRBJ1-2, the complete variable domain is DSGVTQTPKHLITATGQRVTLRCSPRSGDLSVYWYQQSLDQGLQFLIQYYNGEERAKGNILERFSAQQFPDLHSELNLSSLELGDSALYFCASSVAADYGYTFGSGTRLTVV.

The gene calls are TRBV6-1 and TRBJ1-2; D is undetermined. CDR1 is MNHNS and CDR2 is SASEGT in the germline V gene. This CDR3 spans 13 amino acids. The ends were cut back, 6 bases at V and 3 bases at J, with 11 bases in the middle. CDR3 sequence (DNA): TGTGCCAGCAGGGGAAACGGGGACTATGGCTACACCTTC. This translates into CASRGNGDYGYTF.

The chain links TRBV10-3 to TRBJ1-4; TRBD1 is a possible D gene (5 bases). The CDR3 has 11 residues. Germline V gene lookup returns CDR1 ENHRY and CDR2 SYGVKD. Deletions cut 8 bases from V and 7 bases from J, with 8 bases between. The CDR3 region has the DNA TGTGCCATCGGGGCTAGTGAAAAACTGTTTTTT. This encodes CAIGASEKLFF.

This clone turned up a few times. Additional DNA sequences in this sample encode the identical CDR3. The CDR3 loop is CSVWDNEQFF. CDR3 DNA: TGCAGCGTATGGGACAATGAGCAGTTCTTC. The gene calls are TRBV29-1 and TRBJ2-1, with D unresolved. There are 10 residues in the CDR3. V dropped 6 bases and J dropped 5 bases, with 5 bases sitting between them. Germline V CDR1 and CDR2: SQVTM, ANQGSEA.

The chain couples TRBV11-2 to TRBJ2-5; TRBD1 might be the D (6 bases). V gave up 5 bases and J gave up 3 bases, with 13 bases separating them. Germline CDR1 is SGHAT and CDR2 is FQNNGV. The CDR3 runs to 14 residues. CDR3 protein: CASSPLTGKETQYF. CDR3 nucleotide sequence: TGTGCCAGCAGCCCGTTGACAGGAAAAGAGACCCAGTACTTC.

The rearrangement uses TRBV4-2 and TRBJ1-3, with 9 bases identical to TRBD1. V lost 1 base to trimming and J lost 4 bases; unmatched junction nucleotides: 11. The CDR3 extends over 18 amino acids. Germline values: CDR1 LGHNA, CDR2 YNFKEQ. The CDR3 DNA is TGTGCCAGCAGCCAAGTCGGATGGGGGACAGGGACCGGAAACACCATATATTTT. It yields the protein CASSQVGWGTGTGNTIYF.

This clone has only a few counts. V is TRBV7-6 and J is TRBJ2-5, with no clear D. The V end was cut by 10 bases, the J end by 6 bases, with 21 bases between. This CDR3 contains 14 residues. Germline loops: CDR1 SGHVS, CDR2 FNYEAQ. In DNA form, the CDR3 reads TGTGCCACCGCCGCGGCTGAATCCGCGAAGACCCAGTACTTC. It yields the protein CATAAAESAKTQYF. Together with reference TRBV7-6 and TRBJ2-5, the CDR3 gives the full variable domain: GAGVSQSPRYKVTKRGQDVALRCDPISGHVSLYWYRQALGQGPEFLTYFNYEAQQDKSGLPNDRFSAERPEGSISTLTIQRTEQRDSAMYRCATAAAESAKTQYFGPGTRLLVL.

V and J are TRBV11-2 and TRBJ2-7; a possible D gene is TRBD1 (5 bases). CDR1 and CDR2 from the germline V gene are SGHAT and FQNNGV. The CDR3 runs 15 residues. V lost 3 bases and J 2 bases, leaving 14 bases between the germline ends. The CDR3 DNA reads TGTGCCAGCAGCTTCGGGTCAGGGCCTACCTACGAGCAGTACTTC. Amino acids: CASSFGSGPTYEQYF.

This clone occurred a few times. The gene calls are TRBV5-1 and TRBJ2-1, with TRBD2 matching over 10 bases. There are 14 residues in the CDR3. Germline V gives CDR1 SGHRS, CDR2 YFSETQ. Germline trimming cut 5 bases from V and 13 bases from J; bases unmatched to any gene: 12. CDR3 loop: CASRRASGSGDQFF. The CDR3 bases are TGCGCCAGCAGGAGGGCTAGCGGGAGTGGGGACCAGTTCTTC.

This clone was counted a few times. The rearrangement joins TRBV14 to TRBJ1-3; possible D gene TRBD1, 5 bases. Germline V gene data show CDR1 as SGHDN and CDR2 as FVKESK. V lost 2 bases and J 3 bases, leaving 11 bases between the germline ends. The CDR3 spans 15 residues. CDR3: CASSQYQGGGNTIYF. CDR3 nucleotide sequence: TGTGCCAGCAGCCAATATCAGGGAGGTGGAAACACCATATATTTT.

This clone appeared a single time. The J gene is TRBJ1-1, the V gene TRBV7-6; TRBD1 agrees at 7 bases. Trimming cost V 4 bases and J 5 bases; bases outside gene matches: 7. Germline V lookup: CDR1 SGHVS, CDR2 FNYEAQ. CDR3 length equals 14 residues. The CDR3 region has the DNA TGTGCCAGCAGCTCATACAGGGGTTGGACTGAAGCTTTCTTT. Its translation: CASSSYRGWTEAFF.